This is a list of T cell receptor beta chains from one sample in a study of control samples from healthy donors and cancer patients. Here immunoSEQ multiplex PCR was the method, and the copy in TCRdb shows in-frame clones only, minus some. The table lists tens of thousands of clones, roughly nine tenths of them singletons. Source material: blood. The source of these receptors is a man between 45 and 60 years old in good health. The CDR3 runs from the conserved cysteine through the conserved F or W. Each record gives: J gene, D gene, clone size, V gene, CDR3 protein, CDR3 DNA. D genes are given only for firm matches. Some rows mark clone size as missing; the rest say once, few, many or name a class of expanded clone.

TRBJ1-3,-,-,TRBV14,CASSALGLNPSGNTIYF,TGTGCCAGCAGCGCCCTGGGCCTCAATCCCTCTGGAAACACCATATATTTT
TRBJ2-7,-,-,TRBV6-5,CASRTQQGSFREQYF,TGTGCCAGCAGAACCCAACAGGGAAGTTTTAGGGAGCAGTACTTC
TRBJ2-7,-,-,TRBV18,CASASSRGVEEQYF,TGTGCCAGCGCATCGTCCAGGGGGGTAGAGGAGCAGTACTTC
TRBJ1-5,-,-,TRBV21-1,CASSKDTASNQPQHF,TGTGCCAGCAGCAAAGATACGGCTAGCAATCAGCCCCAGCATTTT
TRBJ1-2,-,-,TRBV30,CAWSVPHLGVTGYTF,TGTGCCTGGAGTGTACCCCACCTCGGGGTAACAGGCTACACCTTC
TRBJ2-1,TRBD1,-,TRBV5-1,CASSIRDRVYNEQFF,TGCGCCAGCAGCATCCGGGACAGGGTCTACAATGAGCAGTTCTTC
TRBJ2-1,-,few,TRBV5-1,CASSLGGGTYNEQFF,TGCGCCAGCAGCTTGGGCGGGGGCACTTACAATGAGCAGTTCTTC
TRBJ1-1,-,-,TRBV6-4,CASSDSLQDTEAFF,TGTGCCAGCAGTGACTCGTTACAGGACACTGAAGCTTTCTTT
TRBJ1-4,TRBD1,-,TRBV5-1,CASSSGRQGGNEKLFF,TGCGCCAGCAGCTCCGGAAGACAGGGGGGTAATGAAAAACTGTTTTTT
TRBJ2-1,-,-,TRBV24-1,CATSNRVDEQFF,TGTGCCACCAGTAACAGGGTGGATGAGCAGTTCTTC
TRBJ2-7,-,-,TRBV6-5,CASSPRPYEQYF,TGTGCCAGCAGCCCCCGACCCTACGAGCAGTACTTC
TRBJ1-2,-,-,TRBV7-8,CASSLQTGRNYGYTF,TGTGCCAGCAGCTTGCAGACGGGGAGGAACTATGGCTACACCTTC
TRBJ1-3,-,-,TRBV6-5,CASRDQGTGNTIYF,TGTGCCAGCAGAGACCAGGGCACCGGAAACACCATATATTTT
TRBJ1-2,-,-,TRBV11-2,CASRGMRSYGYTF,TGTGCCAGCAGGGGAATGAGGAGCTATGGCTACACCTTC
TRBJ2-7,-,-,TRBV4-2,CASSQDRSLVYEQYF,TGTGCCAGCAGCCAAGATCGGAGCCTCGTCTACGAGCAGTACTTC
TRBJ2-3,TRBD1,-,TRBV10-3,CATQGATDTQYF,TGTGCCACACAGGGGGCCACAGATACGCAGTATTTT
TRBJ2-3,TRBD1,-,TRBV2,CASSELTGALTDTQYF,TGTGCCAGCAGTGAACTGACAGGGGCCCTCACAGATACGCAGTATTTT
TRBJ1-1,TRBD1,-,TRBV5-6,CASSWGATGHLNTEAFF,TGTGCCAGCAGCTGGGGGGCGACAGGGCACCTGAACACTGAAGCTTTCTTT
TRBJ1-1,-,-,TRBV10-1,CASSGGAEAFF,TGCGCCAGCAGTGGGGGGGCTGAAGCTTTCTTT
TRBJ1-5,TRBD1,-,TRBV27,CARPSLFPPIRQGDSNQPQHF,TGTGCCAGGCCGAGTTTATTCCCTCCCATCCGACAGGGAGATAGCAATCAGCCCCAGCATTTT
TRBJ1-2,-,-,TRBV19,CASSTDHREIYGYTF,TGTGCCAGTAGTACCGACCACAGGGAGATCTATGGCTACACCTTC
TRBJ1-1,-,once,TRBV30,CAWGVGSNTEAFF,TGTGCCTGGGGAGTTGGGTCCAACACTGAAGCTTTCTTT
TRBJ1-5,TRBD1,-,TRBV19,CASSPRGGSQHF,TGTGCCAGTAGTCCCAGGGGGGGGTCCCAGCATTTT
TRBJ1-4,-,-,TRBV6-5,CASSYDGNEKLFF,TGTGCCAGCAGTTACGACGGCAATGAAAAACTGTTTTTT
TRBJ1-1,-,-,TRBV10-1,CASSDRDMNTEAFF,TGCGCCAGCAGTGATCGGGACATGAACACTGAAGCTTTCTTT
TRBJ2-1,-,-,TRBV3-1/TRBV3-2,CASSHTRGADNEQFF,TGTGCCAGCAGCCATACTAGGGGGGCAGACAATGAGCAGTTCTTC
TRBJ1-6,TRBD1,-,TRBV5-1,CASSLGTGGDSPLHF,TGCGCCAGCAGCTTGGGGACAGGGGGGGATTCACCCCTCCACTTT
TRBJ1-2,TRBD1,-,TRBV15,CATSSPGTGNYGYTF,TGTGCCACCAGCAGCCCCGGGACAGGAAACTATGGCTACACCTTC
TRBJ1-1,-,-,TRBV2,CASSGGEVTEAFF,TGTGCCAGCAGTGGAGGAGAAGTCACTGAAGCTTTCTTT
TRBJ1-2,-,-,TRBV2,CASKLESTDYGYTF,TGTGCCAGCAAATTGGAGTCAACGGACTATGGCTACACCTTC
TRBJ1-5,-,once,TRBV5-8,CASSLGQSYSNQPQHF,TGTGCCAGCAGCTTGGGACAGTCCTATAGCAATCAGCCCCAGCATTTT
TRBJ1-2,-,-,TRBV12-5,CASGLGGEANYGYTF,TGTGCTAGTGGTTTGGGGGGTGAGGCGAACTATGGCTACACCTTC
TRBJ1-1,-,few,TRBV6-5,CASSYDFEAKLFF,TGTGCCAGCAGTTACGATTTTGAGGCGAAGCTTTTCTTT
TRBJ1-5,-,-,TRBV2,CASRPDTNQPQHF,TGTGCCAGCAGACCTGACACCAATCAGCCCCAGCATTTT
TRBJ2-7,-,-,TRBV18,CASSPPRGYHEQYF,TGTGCCAGCTCACCTCCACGGGGTTACCACGAGCAGTACTTC
TRBJ1-2,TRBD1,-,TRBV3-1/TRBV3-2,CASSEPTGNQVGYTF,TGTGCCAGCAGCGAGCCGACAGGGAATCAGGTTGGCTACACCTTC
TRBJ2-5,-,-,TRBV7-6,CASSPLETQYF,TGTGCCAGCAGCCCCCTAGAGACCCAGTACTTC
TRBJ1-2,-,-,TRBV7-3,CASSLGRANGYTF,TGTGCCAGCAGCTTAGGAAGGGCCAATGGCTACACCTTC
TRBJ2-3,-,-,TRBV11-3,CASSALGAGRTDTQYF,TGTGCCAGCAGCGCCCTAGGAGCGGGCCGCACAGATACGCAGTATTTT
TRBJ1-5,-,-,TRBV19,CASSSPKSWTDHQPQHF,TGTGCCAGTAGTTCCCCCAAGAGTTGGACTGACCATCAGCCCCAGCATTTT
TRBJ1-2,-,-,TRBV5-5,CASSLDRSYGYTF,TGTGCCAGCAGCTTGGACAGGTCCTATGGCTACACCTTC
TRBJ2-5,TRBD2,-,TRBV29-1,CSVVRLAGDQETQYF,TGCAGCGTTGTAAGGCTAGCGGGGGACCAAGAGACCCAGTACTTC
TRBJ1-2,-,-,TRBV19,CASTVTGIADGYTF,TGTGCCAGTACCGTTACAGGGATAGCGGATGGCTACACCTTC
TRBJ2-1,TRBD2,-,TRBV19,CASSRTSGGAVGNEQFF,TGTGCCAGTAGTAGGACTAGCGGGGGGGCCGTCGGCAATGAGCAGTTCTTC
TRBJ1-1,-,once,TRBV11-2,CASSLLGYTEAFF,TGTGCCAGCAGCCTATTAGGGTACACTGAAGCTTTCTTT
TRBJ1-3,-,-,TRBV6-5,CASIPVSGNTIYF,TGTGCCAGCATCCCAGTCTCTGGAAACACCATATATTTT
TRBJ1-1,-,-,TRBV19,CASSNTVRPEAFF,TGTGCCAGTAGCAATACCGTAAGGCCTGAAGCTTTCTTT
TRBJ2-4,-,-,TRBV28,CASSLGVLAKNIQYF,TGTGCCAGCAGTTTAGGGGTTCTAGCCAAAAACATTCAGTACTTC
TRBJ1-3,-,-,TRBV6-6,CASSYSSPSAGNTIYF,TGTGCCAGCAGTTACTCGAGCCCCTCCGCTGGAAACACCATATATTTT
TRBJ1-5,-,-,TRBV10-1,CASRIYSSNQPQHF,TGCGCCAGCCGAATTTATTCTAGCAATCAGCCCCAGCATTTT
TRBJ1-4,TRBD1,-,TRBV27,CASSPRQGANEKLFF,TGTGCCAGCAGTCCCCGACAGGGAGCTAATGAAAAACTGTTTTTT
TRBJ2-7,-,-,TRBV5-4,CASSLFVQAEQYF,TGTGCCAGCAGCTTGTTCGTCCAGGCCGAGCAGTACTTC
TRBJ2-5,TRBD1,-,TRBV2,CASSIHRGPETQYF,TGTGCCAGCAGTATCCACAGGGGGCCGGAGACCCAGTACTTC